The clone carrying this T cell receptor beta chain came up once. Its target is not known. This entry belongs to a study of T cell responses to AZD1222 COVID-19 vaccine. Study findings and constraints: There were mostly white British donors and more females than males, and clonal diversity was possibly underestimated. Spike was spanned by vaccine-associated CD4 TCRs, with dominance at 160-218 and 743-854. Sampled repertoires all dated from after the peak T cell response. Spike-specific TCR breadth and depth were elevated following two AZD1222 doses.

Germline values: CDR1 SEHNR, CDR2 FQNEAQ (reference sequence). V was pared by 4 bases and J by 9 bases, with 3 bases of the junction left unmatched. There are 12 residues in the CDR3. The method was immunoSEQ multiplex PCR; TCRdb's version includes in-frame clones alone and lacks a portion of them. The sample contains 80,000 to 95,000 clones, 92% of which appear only once. The chain is built from TRBV7-9 and TRBJ2-1, with TRBD1 matching over 7 bases. The material sequenced was peripheral blood, taken on day 0 of AZD1222 vaccination. The TCR sequence derives from an adult in good health. Written as DNA, the CDR3 is TGTGCCAGCAGCTACGGGACAGTTGAGCAGTTCTTC. Residues: CASSYGTVEQFF. Using reference TRBV7-9 and TRBJ2-1 for the parts outside the CDR3, the full variable domain is DTGVSQNPRHKITKRGQNVTFRCDPISEHNRLYWYRQTLGQGPEFLTYFQNEAQLEKSRLLSDRFSAERPKGSFSTLEIQRTEQGDSAMYLCASSYGTVEQFFGPGTRLTVL.